This T cell receptor beta chain was recovered during a study of blood T cell repertoires in COVID-19. The overall study: The origin of the acute and convalescent COVID-19 samples was the United States, Italy and Spain. The analysed material was cDNA or gDNA that came from T cells, B-cell-depleted T cells, or PBMCs.

Germline assignment: CDR1 MNHNS and CDR2 SASEGT. The CDR3 has 16 amino acids. V lost 3 bases, J lost 0 bases, and 5 bases stayed unmatched. In the original processing: Scientists estimated how many nucleated cells there were by amplifying reference gene primers. Using immunoSEQ multiplex PCR, the repertoire was profiled, and TCRdb retains in-frame clones only, with some absent. That table is the source of V, J and clone size, and D and trimming were worked out from the DNA. There are 200,000 or so clones in the sample; about 85% occur only once, and around 2.9% lies in the top ten. The TCR sequence derives from a middle-aged man who had recovered from COVID-19. The specimen was peripheral blood. J is TRBJ2-7 and V is TRBV6-1, with 10 nucleotides matching TRBD2. This CDR3 is CASSEKLAGSSYEQYF. DNA of the CDR3: TGTGCCAGCAGTGAGAAACTAGCGGGGAGCTCCTACGAGCAGTACTTC.